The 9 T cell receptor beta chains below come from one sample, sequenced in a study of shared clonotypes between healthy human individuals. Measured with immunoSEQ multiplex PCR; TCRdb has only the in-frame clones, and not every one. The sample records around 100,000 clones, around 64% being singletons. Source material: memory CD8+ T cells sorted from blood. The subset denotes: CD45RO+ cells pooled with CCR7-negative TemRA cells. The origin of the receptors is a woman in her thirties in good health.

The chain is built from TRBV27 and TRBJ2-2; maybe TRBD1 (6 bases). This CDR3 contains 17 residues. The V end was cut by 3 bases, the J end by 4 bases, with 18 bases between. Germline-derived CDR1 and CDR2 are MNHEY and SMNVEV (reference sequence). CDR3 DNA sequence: TGTGCCAGCAGTTTTCATCCCAGGGGAGTTGGCACCGGGGAGCTGTTTTTT. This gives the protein CASSFHPRGVGTGELFF.

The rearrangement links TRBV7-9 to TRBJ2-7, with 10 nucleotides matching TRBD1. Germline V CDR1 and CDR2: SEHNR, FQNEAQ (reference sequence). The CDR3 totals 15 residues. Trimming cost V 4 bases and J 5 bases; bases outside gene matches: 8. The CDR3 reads CASSSGQGKYDEQYF. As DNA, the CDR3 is TGTGCCAGCAGCTCGGGACAGGGGAAGTACGACGAGCAGTACTTC.

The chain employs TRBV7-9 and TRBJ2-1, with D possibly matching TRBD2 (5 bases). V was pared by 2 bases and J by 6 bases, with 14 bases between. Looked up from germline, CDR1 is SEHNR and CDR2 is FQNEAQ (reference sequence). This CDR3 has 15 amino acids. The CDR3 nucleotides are TGTGCCAGCAGCTTATGGCGGGCACCCTCCAATGAGCAGTTCTTC. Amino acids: CASSLWRAPSNEQFF. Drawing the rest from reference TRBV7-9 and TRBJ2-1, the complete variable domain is DTGVSQNPRHKITKRGQNVTFRCDPISEHNRLYWYRQTLGQGPEFLTYFQNEAQLEKSRLLSDRFSAERPKGSFSTLEIQRTEQGDSAMYLCASSLWRAPSNEQFFGPGTRLTVL.

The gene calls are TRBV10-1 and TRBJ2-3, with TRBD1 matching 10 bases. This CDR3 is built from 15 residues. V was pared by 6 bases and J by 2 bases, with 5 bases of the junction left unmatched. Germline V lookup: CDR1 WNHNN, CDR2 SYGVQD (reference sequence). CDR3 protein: CASRAGQGDTDTQYF. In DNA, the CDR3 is TGCGCCAGCAGAGCCGGACAGGGGGACACAGATACGCAGTATTTT.

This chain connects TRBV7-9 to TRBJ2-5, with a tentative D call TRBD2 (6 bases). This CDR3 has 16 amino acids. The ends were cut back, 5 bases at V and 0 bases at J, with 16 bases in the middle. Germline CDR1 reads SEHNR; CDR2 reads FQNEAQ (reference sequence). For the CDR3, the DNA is TGTGCCAGCAGCCCACGAGTCGCGGGATACCAAGAGACCCAGTACTTC. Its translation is CASSPRVAGYQETQYF.

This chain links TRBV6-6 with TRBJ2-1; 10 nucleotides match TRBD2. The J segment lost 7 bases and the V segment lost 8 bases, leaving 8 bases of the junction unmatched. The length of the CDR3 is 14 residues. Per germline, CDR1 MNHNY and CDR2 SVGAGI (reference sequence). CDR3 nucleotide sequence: TGTGCCAGCGGGGCAGCGGGAGGGCCTAATGAGCAGTTCTTC. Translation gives CASGAAGGPNEQFF.

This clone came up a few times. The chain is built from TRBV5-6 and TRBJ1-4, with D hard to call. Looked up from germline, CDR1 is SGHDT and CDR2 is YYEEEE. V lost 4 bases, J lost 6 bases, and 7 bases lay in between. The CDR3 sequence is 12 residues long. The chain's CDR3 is CASSLRDEKLFF. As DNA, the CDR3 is TGTGCCAGCAGCCTAAGGGATGAAAAACTGTTTTTT.

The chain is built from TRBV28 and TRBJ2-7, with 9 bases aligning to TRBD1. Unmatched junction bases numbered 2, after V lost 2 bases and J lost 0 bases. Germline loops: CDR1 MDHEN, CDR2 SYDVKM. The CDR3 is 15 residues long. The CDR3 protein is CASSLGTGSSYEQYF. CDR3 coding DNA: TGTGCCAGCAGTTTAGGGACAGGGAGCTCCTACGAGCAGTACTTC.

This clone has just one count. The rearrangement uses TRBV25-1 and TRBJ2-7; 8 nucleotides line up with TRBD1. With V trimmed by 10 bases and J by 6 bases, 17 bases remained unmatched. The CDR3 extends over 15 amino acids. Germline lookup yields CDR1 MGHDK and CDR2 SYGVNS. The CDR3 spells CATSERQGIIVEQYF. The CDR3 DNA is TGTGCCACCTCCGAGCGACAGGGGATAATAGTCGAGCAGTACTTC.